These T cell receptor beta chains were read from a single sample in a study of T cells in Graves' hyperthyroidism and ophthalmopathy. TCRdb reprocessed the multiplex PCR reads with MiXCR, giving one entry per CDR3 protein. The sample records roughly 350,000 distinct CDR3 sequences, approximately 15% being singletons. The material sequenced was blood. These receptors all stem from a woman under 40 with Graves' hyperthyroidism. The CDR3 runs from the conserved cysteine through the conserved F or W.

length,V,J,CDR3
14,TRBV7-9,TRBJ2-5,CAGTPTSGQETQYF
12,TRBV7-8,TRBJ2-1,CASSYTGNEQFF
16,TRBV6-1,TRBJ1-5,CASSGQGAISNQPQHF
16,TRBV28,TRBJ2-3,CASSLGLASSTDTQYF
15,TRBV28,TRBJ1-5,CASRPGRSTNQPQHF
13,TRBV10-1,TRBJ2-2,CASSGDLTGELFF
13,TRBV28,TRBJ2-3,CASSFRAGDTQYF
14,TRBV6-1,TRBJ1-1,CASSVGPTNTEAFF
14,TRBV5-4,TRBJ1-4,CASSGTTGDEKLFF
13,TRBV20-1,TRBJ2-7,CSARGYLYYEQYF
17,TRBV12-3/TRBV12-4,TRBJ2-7,CASSSALSDAGPYEQYF
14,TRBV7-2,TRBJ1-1,CASSLGGARSEAFF
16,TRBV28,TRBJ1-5,CASSSLDREAIQPQHF
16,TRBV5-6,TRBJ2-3,CASTLGASGVTDTQYF
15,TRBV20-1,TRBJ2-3,CSAYTLAELTDTQYF
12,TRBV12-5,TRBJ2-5,CASGPGEETQYF
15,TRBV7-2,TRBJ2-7,CASSLAVGRSYEQYF
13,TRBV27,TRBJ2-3,CASSLSRPGTQYF
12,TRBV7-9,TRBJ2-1,CASSLGVSEQFF
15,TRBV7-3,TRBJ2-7,CASSLYPGPAGEQYF
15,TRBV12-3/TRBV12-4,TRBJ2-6,CASSFEAGGANVLTF
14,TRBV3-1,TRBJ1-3,CASSQTDSGNTIYF
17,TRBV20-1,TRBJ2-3,CSASRLAGGLPTDTQYF
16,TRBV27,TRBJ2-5,CASSPTGTSRKETQYF
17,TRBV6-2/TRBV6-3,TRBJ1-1,CASRSFLNQGPETEAFF
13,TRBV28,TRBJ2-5,CASSSTHRETQYF
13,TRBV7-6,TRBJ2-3,CASSLWIVDTQYF
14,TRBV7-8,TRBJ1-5,CASSLSQGNRPQHF
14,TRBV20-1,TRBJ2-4,CSADGVRAKNIQYF
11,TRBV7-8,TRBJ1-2,CASSPQESYTF
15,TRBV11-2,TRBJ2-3,CASSRLAVSTDTQYF
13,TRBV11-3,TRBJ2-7,CASSPQDSYEQYF
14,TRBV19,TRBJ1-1,CASRDPGGLTEAFF
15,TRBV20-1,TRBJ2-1,CSAPREGLAYNEQFF
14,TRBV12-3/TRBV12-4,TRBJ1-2,CASSFVGTSYGYTF
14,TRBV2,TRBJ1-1,CASSRGQLNTEAFF
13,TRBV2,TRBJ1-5,CTSGGGSNQPQHF
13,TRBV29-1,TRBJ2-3,CSVVQGAWDTQYF
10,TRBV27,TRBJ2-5,CASKGEREYF
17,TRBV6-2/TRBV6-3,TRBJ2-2,CASSQHTGGEYTGELFF
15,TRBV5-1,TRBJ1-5,CASSQGTSGDQPQHF
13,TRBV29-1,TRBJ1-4,CSVAENHNEKLFF
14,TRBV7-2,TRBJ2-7,CASSSLTSGYEQYF
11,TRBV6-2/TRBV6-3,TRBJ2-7,CASGAGYEQYF
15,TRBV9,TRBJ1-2,CASSGVGLPNYGYTF
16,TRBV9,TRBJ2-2,CASSADGRRNTGELFF
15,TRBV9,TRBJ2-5,CASSVAGGLQETRYF
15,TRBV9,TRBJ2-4,CASSTGDSPGNIQYF
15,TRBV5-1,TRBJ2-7,CASSLDSPSFYEQYF
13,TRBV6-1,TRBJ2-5,CASTMDAEETQYF
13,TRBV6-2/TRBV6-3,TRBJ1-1,CASSPFKRTEAFF
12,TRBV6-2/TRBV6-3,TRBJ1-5,CAGGQINQPQHF
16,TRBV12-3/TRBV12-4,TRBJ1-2,CASSLTRWAEHRGYTF
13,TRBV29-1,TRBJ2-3,CSTLRDNTDTQYF
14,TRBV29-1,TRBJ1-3,CSVSPHSSGNTIYF
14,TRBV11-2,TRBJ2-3,CASSLIGSTDTQYF
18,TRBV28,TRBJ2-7,CASRLRDKGLAGGGEQYF
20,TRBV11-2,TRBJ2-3,CASSQDYIAGGRNTEDTQYF
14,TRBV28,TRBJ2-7,CARVPGGVVYEQYF
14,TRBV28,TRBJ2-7,CASTLSTGSYEQYF